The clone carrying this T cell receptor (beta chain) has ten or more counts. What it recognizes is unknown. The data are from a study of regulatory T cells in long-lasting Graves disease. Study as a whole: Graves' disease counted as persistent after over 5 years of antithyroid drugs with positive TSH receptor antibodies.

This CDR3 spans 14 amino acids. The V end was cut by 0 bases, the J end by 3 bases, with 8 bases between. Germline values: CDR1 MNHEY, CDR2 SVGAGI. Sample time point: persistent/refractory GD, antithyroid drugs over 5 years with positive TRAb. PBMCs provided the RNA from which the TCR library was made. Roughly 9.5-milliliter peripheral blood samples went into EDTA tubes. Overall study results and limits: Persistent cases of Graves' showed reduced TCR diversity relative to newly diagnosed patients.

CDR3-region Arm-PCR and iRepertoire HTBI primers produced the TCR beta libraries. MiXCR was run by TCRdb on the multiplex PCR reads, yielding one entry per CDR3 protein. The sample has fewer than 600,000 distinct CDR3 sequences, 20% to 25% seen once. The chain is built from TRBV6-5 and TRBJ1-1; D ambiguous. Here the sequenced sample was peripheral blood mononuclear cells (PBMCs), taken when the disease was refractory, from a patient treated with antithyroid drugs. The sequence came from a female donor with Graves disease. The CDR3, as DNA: TGTGCCAGCAGTTACTCGACGCTGTACACTGAAGCTTTCTTT. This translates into CASSYSTLYTEAFF.